These 30 T cell receptor beta chains originate from one sample sequenced in a study of OX40 agonist ivuxolimab in advanced cancers. TCRdb's copy holds only in-frame clones and misses some; the assay was immunoSEQ multiplex PCR. This table has tens of thousands of clones, 80% to 90% appearing once. The sample was CD4+ or CD8+ T cells sorted from blood, taken in a trial of the OX40 agonist ivuxolimab. These receptors all come from an adult with an advanced solid tumor such as melanoma, head and neck, liver or kidney cancer.

This clone was seen a handful of times. V gene TRBV27 combines with J gene TRBJ2-7; D unresolved. The germline V gene encodes CDR1 MNHEY and CDR2 SMNVEV (reference sequence). V was pared by 1 base and J by 5 bases, with 12 bases between. This CDR3 comprises 14 residues. The CDR3 DNA follows: TGTGCCAGCAGTTTATGGCAGAGCCCTCACGAGCAGTACTTC. Its protein product is CASSLWQSPHEQYF.

J is TRBJ2-5 and V is TRBV5-5, with TRBD2 matching over 12 bases. CDR1 is SGHKS, CDR2 YYEKEE, per germline (reference sequence). V was clipped by 3 bases and J by 7 bases; unmatched bases: 10. This CDR3 region has 16 residues. The CDR3 DNA sequence: TGTGCCAGCAGCTCCCTAGCGGGAGGGCCTATTGGGACCCAGTACTTC. This sequence encodes CASSSLAGGPIGTQYF.

The chain has TRBV29-1 and TRBJ2-3, with D possibly TRBD2 on 5 matching bases. With 5 bases removed from V and 0 bases from J, the gap between germline ends came to 18 bases. This CDR3 is built from 16 residues. Germline assignment: CDR1 SQVTM and CDR2 ANQGSEA. CDR3 residues: CSVQTGSWESTDTQYF. For the CDR3, the DNA is TGCAGCGTTCAAACGGGCTCCTGGGAGAGCACAGATACGCAGTATTTT.

This clone appeared a few times. Additional DNA sequences in this sample encode the identical CDR3. V is TRBV11-2 and J is TRBJ1-1, with a tentative D call TRBD1 (5 bases). Germline V gene data show CDR1 as SGHAT and CDR2 as FQNNGV. V shed 4 bases and J shed 0 bases, with 21 bases lying between them. CDR3 length: 18 amino acids. For the CDR3, the DNA is TGTGCCAGCAGCTCCGGACTTACATGGGGCAGGGTGAACACTGAAGCTTTCTTT. Encoded protein: CASSSGLTWGRVNTEAFF.

The chain is built from TRBV9 and TRBJ2-3; D is ambiguous. CDR1 and CDR2 (germline): SGDLS, YYNGEE. With 1 base removed from V and 6 bases from J, the gap between germline ends came to 12 bases. The CDR3 runs 14 residues. The CDR3 DNA reads TGTGCCAGCAGCGTAACCGCCCCGGCGGATACGCAGTATTTT. Protein product: CASSVTAPADTQYF.

The rearrangement joins TRBV7-2 to TRBJ2-7; D uncertain. Trimming removed 2 bases at V and 3 bases at J, with 14 bases between. The germline gives CDR1 SGHTA, CDR2 FQGNSA. The CDR3 covers 15 residues. The CDR3 DNA is TGTGCCAGCAGCTTATCCTCCCTTAGAATCTACGAGCAGTACTTC. This gives the protein CASSLSSLRIYEQYF. The whole variable domain, remainder taken from reference TRBV7-2 and TRBJ2-7, is GAGVSQSPSNKVTEKGKDVELRCDPISGHTALYWYRQSLGQGLEFLIYFQGNSAPDKSGLPSDRFSAERTGGSVSTLTIQRTQQEDSAVYLCASSLSSLRIYEQYFGPGTRLTVT.

This clone was counted once. V and J are TRBV2 and TRBJ2-5; possibly TRBD1 or TRBD2 for D (5 bases each). The germline CDR1 and CDR2 sequences are SNHLY and FYNNEI. This CDR3 contains 18 residues. Trimming took off 8 bases at V and 5 bases at J, with 30 bases between the two ends. The DNA of the CDR3 is TGTGCCAGCCGGGTGCGCGCGGGCGCTACCCGAGAGGGGGAGACCCAGTACTTC. It codes for CASRVRAGATREGETQYF.

The chain links TRBV7-9 to TRBJ2-7; the D gene is possibly TRBD1 (5 bases). The CDR3 contains 12 residues. Germline V CDR1 and CDR2: SEHNR, FQNEAQ (reference sequence). V lost 7 bases, J lost 6 bases, and 13 bases lay in between. CDR3 coding DNA: TGTGCCAGCACCAGGGTCTTCGGCGAGCAGTACTTC. Amino acid sequence: CASTRVFGEQYF.

The chain recombines TRBV23-1 with TRBJ1-1; TRBD1 matches at 7 bases. TRBV23-1 is assigned to the ORF class and has an uncertain function. V shed 5 bases and J 0 bases; nucleotides not matched to a gene: 6. The CDR3 runs to 15 residues. CDR3 protein: CASSGKQGMNTEAFF. The CDR3 coding sequence is TGCGCCAGCAGTGGGAAACAGGGGATGAACACTGAAGCTTTCTTT.

A single count supports this clone. J is TRBJ2-4 and V is TRBV21-1; the table's D call, TRBD2, was not checked against the DNA. TRBV21-1 is a listed pseudogene. This CDR3 comprises 16 residues. In nucleotides, the CDR3 is TGTGCCAGCAGCAAAGGTGGCGGGGAGGTTGCAAACATTCAGTACTTC. Amino acid sequence: CASSKGGGEVANIQYF.

This clone was detected a few times. This chain joins TRBV27 and TRBJ2-2, with 8 nucleotides matching TRBD2. The CDR3 spans 16 residues. Germline assignment: CDR1 MNHEY and CDR2 SMNVEV (reference sequence). The V and J ends lost 6 bases and 2 bases, in that order; junction bases with no gene match: 8. The CDR3 nucleotides read TGTGCCAGCAGGCGGCTGAGCGGGGGCAACACCGGGGAGCTGTTTTTT. Translated, it gives CASRRLSGGNTGELFF.

This chain joins TRBV21-1 and TRBJ1-4; TRBD1 is taken as the D call from the table, unchecked against the DNA. TRBV21-1 is tagged as a pseudogene. This CDR3 contains 14 residues. CDR3 loop: CASSFETGREKLFF. As DNA, the CDR3 is TGTGCCAGCAGCTTTGAGACAGGGCGTGAAAAACTGTTTTTT.

This clone was found once. The chain recombines TRBV2 with TRBJ1-3, with D maybe TRBD1 (5 bases). The CDR3 has 14 residues. Germline loops: CDR1 SNHLY, CDR2 FYNNEI. V was shortened by 8 bases and J by 1 base, with 12 bases between the two germline ends. The CDR3 nucleotides read TGTGCCAGCCTCAGGGAGGGTTCTGGAAACACCATATATTTT. Amino acid sequence: CASLREGSGNTIYF. The full variable domain, in which reference TRBV2 and TRBJ1-3 provide the parts outside the CDR3, is EPEVTQTPSHQVTQMGQEVILRCVPISNHLYFYWYRQILGQKVEFLVSFYNNEISEKSEIFDDQFSVERPDGSNFTLKIRSTKLEDSAMYFCASLREGSGNTIYFGEGSWLTVV.

This chain joins TRBV5-1 and TRBJ1-4, with D possibly being TRBD1 (5 bases). V lost 5 bases to trimming and J lost 6 bases, with 17 bases between them. Germline CDR1 is SGHRS and CDR2 is YFSETQ. CDR3 length equals 15 residues. The CDR3 region has the DNA TGCGCCAGCAGTTACACCGGGACGTTTGATGAAAAACTGTTTTTT. It encodes CASSYTGTFDEKLFF.

The chain couples TRBV15 to TRBJ2-7, with 11 nucleotides matching TRBD1. The CDR3 loop spans 15 amino acids. Germline trimming cut 3 bases from V and 3 bases from J; bases unmatched to any gene: 4. From germline, CDR1 is LNHNV and CDR2 YYDKDF (reference sequence). The chain's CDR3 is CATSRGTGGNYEQYF. The CDR3 bases are TGTGCCACCAGCAGGGGGACAGGGGGGAACTACGAGCAGTACTTC.

By share, this clone counts as medium-sized. The chain has TRBV9 and TRBJ2-3; TRBD1 matches at 7 bases. CDR3 length: 14 amino acids. The junction had 4 bases not matched to a gene; V was cut back by 0 bases and J by 6 bases. Germline V gene data show CDR1 as SGDLS and CDR2 as YYNGEE. CDR3 residues: CASSVEGTDDTQYF. In DNA form, the CDR3 reads TGTGCCAGCAGCGTAGAAGGGACAGACGATACGCAGTATTTT.

The chain employs TRBV28 and TRBJ2-7; 11 nucleotides match TRBD2. CDR1 and CDR2 (germline): MDHEN, SYDVKM. The CDR3 is made up of 13 amino acids. Germline trimming cut 2 bases from V and 11 bases from J; bases unmatched to any gene: 5. The CDR3 is CASSLQLAGVKYF. DNA of the CDR3: TGTGCCAGCAGTTTACAACTAGCGGGAGTTAAGTACTTC. The variable domain in full, completed from reference TRBV28 and TRBJ2-7, reads DVKVTQSSRYLVKRTGEKVFLECVQDMDHENMFWYRQDPGLGLRLIYFSYDVKMKEKGDIPEGYSVSREKKERFSLILESASTNQTSMYLCASSLQLAGVKYFGPGTRLTVT.

The chain uses TRBV6-5 and TRBJ2-5; the D gene is possibly TRBD1 (5 bases). With 5 bases removed from V and 2 bases from J, the gap between germline ends came to 6 bases. The CDR3 consists of 12 residues. CDR1 and CDR2 (germline): MNHEY, SVGAGI. Here the CDR3 reads CASSNRQETQYF. DNA for the CDR3: TGTGCCAGCAGTAACAGGCAAGAGACCCAGTACTTC.

V and J are TRBV18 and TRBJ1-2; D is unclear. The CDR3 spans 13 residues. The V end lost 1 base, the J end lost 6 bases, and 9 bases lay between the germline ends. Germline V lookup: CDR1 KGHSH, CDR2 LQKENI. The CDR3 DNA reads as TGTGCCAGCTCACCACGACAAGAACATGGCTACACCTTC. Encoded protein: CASSPRQEHGYTF.

DNA for the CDR3: TGTGCCACCAGCAGAGAGGACCGCGTCCTGGAGGAGCTGTTTTTT. Residues: CATSREDRVLEELFF. The chain recombines TRBV15 with TRBJ2-2, with unresolved D. The germline V and J ends were trimmed by 0 bases and 10 bases, with 15 bases remaining between them. Germline V lookup: CDR1 LNHNV, CDR2 YYDKDF (reference sequence). The CDR3 has 15 amino acids. Combining the CDR3 with reference TRBV15 and TRBJ2-2 gives the whole variable domain DAMVIQNPRYQVTQFGKPVTLSCSQTLNHNVMYWYQQKSSQAPKLLFHYYDKDFNNEADTPDNFQSRRPNTSFCFLDIRSPGLGDTAMYLCATSREDRVLEELFFGEGSRLTVL.

The chain links TRBV6-1 to TRBJ1-2; no clear D. This CDR3 is 16 amino acids long. V dropped 4 bases and J dropped 4 bases, with 19 bases sitting between them. In germline, CDR1 is MNHNS, CDR2 SASEGT. The CDR3 is CASSAAGSRGVYGYTF. The CDR3 DNA follows: TGTGCCAGCAGTGCGGCGGGGTCCAGAGGAGTCTATGGCTACACCTTC.

The chain employs TRBV5-1 and TRBJ2-3; perhaps TRBD1 as D (6 bases). Trimming took off 0 bases at V and 3 bases at J, with 8 bases between the two ends. The CDR3 covers 14 residues. Germline CDR1 reads SGHRS; CDR2 reads YFSETQ. CDR3 protein: CASSLDRATDTQYF. The CDR3 nucleotides are TGCGCCAGCAGCTTGGACAGGGCTACAGATACGCAGTATTTT.

The chain couples TRBV9 to TRBJ1-2; maybe TRBD1 (5 bases). This CDR3 has 15 amino acids. Germline V gives CDR1 SGDLS, CDR2 YYNGEE. V dropped 4 bases and J dropped 5 bases, with 18 bases sitting between them. CDR3 sequence: CASSPRGTATYGYTF. The CDR3 DNA follows: TGTGCCAGCAGCCCCCGAGGGACGGCGACTTATGGCTACACCTTC.

J is TRBJ2-5 and V is TRBV5-1; no reliable D call. CDR3 length: 14 residues. V lost 0 bases, J lost 2 bases, and 8 bases lay in between. CDR1 is SGHRS and CDR2 is YFSETQ in the germline V gene. CDR3 bases: TGCGCCAGCAGCTTGGTACTGGGACAAGAGACCCAGTACTTC. Residues: CASSLVLGQETQYF.

This chain joins TRBV5-1 and TRBJ2-2, with D perhaps TRBD1 or TRBD2 (6 bases each). The CDR3 runs to 17 residues. CDR1 is SGHRS and CDR2 is YFSETQ in the germline V gene. V shed 5 bases and J shed 0 bases, with 17 bases lying between them. CDR3: CASSPRPGGPNTGELFF. The CDR3 DNA reads as TGCGCCAGCAGTCCCAGGCCTGGGGGGCCGAACACCGGGGAGCTGTTTTTT.

V is TRBV25-1 and J is TRBJ2-7, with 10 bases fitting TRBD2. Germline CDR1 and CDR2: MGHDK and SYGVNS. J was trimmed by 7 bases and V by 2 bases; bases with no gene match: 5. The CDR3 is made up of 14 amino acids. CDR3 amino acids: CASSERLAGVEQYF. For the CDR3, the DNA is TGTGCCAGCAGTGAACGGCTAGCGGGAGTGGAGCAGTACTTC.

On this clone itself: One junction end disagrees with the germline gene, perhaps due to a read error. The genes are TRBV7-9 and TRBJ2-4; D remains ambiguous. The CDR3 runs to 12 residues. Per germline, CDR1 SEHNR and CDR2 FQNEAQ (reference sequence). The CDR3 coding sequence is TGTGCCAGCGGCTTAGCCAAAAACATTCAGTACTTC. The encoded protein is CASGLAKNIQYF.

The V and J genes are TRBV5-1 and TRBJ1-1; TRBD1 might be the D (6 bases). V was trimmed by 1 base and J by 5 bases, leaving 15 bases between them. CDR1 is SGHRS, CDR2 YFSETQ, per germline. This CDR3 region has 15 residues. The DNA of the CDR3 is TGCGCCAGCAGCTTGAATAGCAGGGGTGAGACTGAAGCTTTCTTT. Its translation is CASSLNSRGETEAFF.

The DNA of the CDR3 is TGTGCCAGTAGTATTTCGGGAGGCTATGGCTACACCTTC. Amino acid sequence: CASSISGGYGYTF. This chain joins TRBV19 and TRBJ1-2, with unresolved D. V was cut by 3 bases and J by 4 bases, with 9 bases left in between. From germline, CDR1 is LNHDA and CDR2 SQIVND (reference sequence). The CDR3 totals 13 residues.

The genes are TRBV13 and TRBJ2-3; 12 bases are shared with TRBD2. V gave up 1 base and J gave up 4 bases; unmatched junction bases: 12. In germline, CDR1 is PRHDT, CDR2 FYEKMQ (reference sequence). The CDR3 contains 19 residues. The CDR3 bases are TGTGCCAGCAGCTTAGAGTCCCTAGCGGGAGGGCGAGACGCAGATACGCAGTATTTT. Its translation is CASSLESLAGGRDADTQYF. Filled out from reference TRBV13 and TRBJ2-3, the complete variable domain reads AAGVIQSPRHLIKEKRETATLKCYPIPRHDTVYWYQQGPGQDPQFLISFYEKMQSDKGSIPDRFSAQQFSDYHSELNMSSLELGDSALYFCASSLESLAGGRDADTQYFGPGTRLTVL.